The text below deals with one T cell receptor beta chain. The sample comes from a study of T cell responses to AZD1222 COVID-19 vaccine. Here immunoSEQ multiplex PCR was the method, and the copy in TCRdb shows in-frame clones only, minus some. The data show roughly 120,000 clones, about 90% seen once. The CDR3 length is 14 residues. The V gene's germline CDR1 is ENHRY and CDR2 SYGVKD. The V end was cut by 2 bases, the J end by 4 bases, with 11 bases between. The receptor comes from an adult in good health. This chain uses TRBV10-3 with TRBJ1-2, with D unclear. This specimen was peripheral blood, taken on day 0 of AZD1222 vaccination. The CDR3, as DNA: TGTGCCATCAGTGAGACACCCGGGATCTATGGCTACACCTTC. Its translation is CAISETPGIYGYTF.